This T cell receptor (beta chain) derives from a study of T cell repertoires in cytomegalovirus infection. Study as a whole: Researchers turned to recently identified HLA-C-restricted CMV epitopes as well as well-studied HLA-B-restricted ones. From public TCR beta signatures came an indication of both CMV infection and matching HLA type.

On this clonotype: Its target is not known.

J lost 7 bases, V lost 10 bases, and 11 bases had no gene match. Germline-derived CDR1 and CDR2 are LGHDT and YNNKEL (reference sequence). The CDR3 runs 14 residues. TCRdb reprocessed the reads via MiXCR and lists one record per CDR3 protein. The repertoire has 300,000 to 400,000 distinct CDR3 sequences, almost 30% of them found once; the top ten carry approximately 20%. Overall study findings and caveats: Totalled public TCR beta family frequency picked out people who carried CMV plus the relevant HLA. HLA-C-restricted TCR beta clonotypes specific for CMV led the ex vivo response.

This specimen was cultured PBMCs, taken from culture after CMV antigen stimulation. This sequence originates from a human donor in good health (CMV status not recorded). Some clones in this sample may be carry-over from other donors' samples. V and J are TRBV3-1 and TRBJ1-2; TRBD1 matches 11 bases. CDR3: CATGVGQGASGYTF. CDR3 coding DNA: TGTGCCACCGGAGTCGGACAGGGGGCATCTGGCTACACCTTC.